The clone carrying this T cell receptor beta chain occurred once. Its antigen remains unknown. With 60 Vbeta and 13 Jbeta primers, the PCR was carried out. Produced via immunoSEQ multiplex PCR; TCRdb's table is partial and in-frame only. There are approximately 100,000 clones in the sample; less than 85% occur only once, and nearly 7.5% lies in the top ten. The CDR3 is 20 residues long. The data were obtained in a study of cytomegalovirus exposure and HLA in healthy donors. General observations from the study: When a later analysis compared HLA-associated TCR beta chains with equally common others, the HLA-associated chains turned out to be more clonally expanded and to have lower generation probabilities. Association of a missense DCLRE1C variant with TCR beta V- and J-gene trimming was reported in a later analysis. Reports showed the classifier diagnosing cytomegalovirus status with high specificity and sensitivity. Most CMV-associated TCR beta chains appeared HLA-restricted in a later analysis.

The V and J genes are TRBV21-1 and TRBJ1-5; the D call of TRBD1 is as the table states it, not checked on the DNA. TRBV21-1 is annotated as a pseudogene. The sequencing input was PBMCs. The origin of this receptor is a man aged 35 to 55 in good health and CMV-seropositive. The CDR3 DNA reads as TGTGCCAGCAGCACTCTCAACCCTTGGCCTCCGAACCTTAGCAATCAGCCCCAGCATTTT. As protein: CASSTLNPWPPNLSNQPQHF.